The next 11 T cell receptor beta chains were all read from a single sample in a study of OX40 agonist ivuxolimab in advanced cancers. Some clones are missing from TCRdb's copy, which holds only in-frame ones; the method was immunoSEQ multiplex PCR. The sample lists about 23,000 clones, 84% occurring once. The sample consisted of CD4+ or CD8+ T cells sorted from blood, taken in a trial of the OX40 agonist ivuxolimab. These receptors all stem from an adult with an advanced solid tumor such as melanoma, head and neck, liver or kidney cancer.

This clone was seen just once. The gene calls are TRBV11-2 and TRBJ1-1; TRBD1 is a possible D gene (5 bases). V was cut by 3 bases and J by 3 bases, with 11 bases left in between. The CDR3 consists of 14 residues. Germline loops: CDR1 SGHAT, CDR2 FQNNGV. CDR3 protein: CASSFTGYYTEAFF. DNA of the CDR3: TGTGCCAGCAGCTTCACAGGTTATTACACTGAAGCTTTCTTT.

The chain recombines TRBV5-1 with TRBJ2-7, with 8 bases aligning to TRBD1. Per the germline V gene, CDR1 is SGHRS and CDR2 is YFSETQ. This CDR3 comprises 15 residues. Unmatched junction bases numbered 9, after V lost 0 bases and J lost 7 bases. This CDR3 is CASSLADRVLEEQYF. The CDR3 DNA reads TGCGCCAGCAGCTTGGCGGACAGGGTGCTAGAAGAGCAGTACTTC.

J is TRBJ1-1 and V is TRBV5-6; D ambiguous. Germline values: CDR1 SGHDT, CDR2 YYEEEE. Trimming removed 2 bases from V and 0 bases from J, with 11 bases in between. The CDR3 is 15 amino acids. CDR3 sequence reads: CASSLQAFMNTEAFF. The CDR3 DNA reads TGTGCCAGCAGCTTACAAGCTTTCATGAACACTGAAGCTTTCTTT.

This CDR3 reads CASSYSSSFYGYTF. In DNA form, the CDR3 reads TGTGCCAGCAGTTACTCGTCCAGCTTCTATGGCTACACCTTC. V gene TRBV6-5 combines with J gene TRBJ1-2; no reliable D call. Germline CDR1 and CDR2: MNHEY and SVGAGI. This CDR3 is 14 amino acids long. V lost 0 bases, J lost 4 bases, and 9 bases lay in between.

The chain recombines TRBV7-9 with TRBJ2-6; TRBD1 might be the D (6 bases). Germline CDR1 SEHNR, CDR2 FQNEAQ (reference sequence). Between the trimmed V and J ends, which lost 8 bases and 2 bases, there was a span of 19 bases. The CDR3 is 17 amino acids. The CDR3 sequence is CASGSPRTETGANVLTF. CDR3 nucleotide sequence: TGTGCCAGCGGATCCCCCCGGACAGAAACTGGGGCCAACGTCCTGACTTTC.

This rearrangement joins TRBV21-1 to TRBJ1-1. TRBV21-1 is designated a pseudogene. The CDR3 runs to 13 residues. This chain's CDR3 is CASTRFEYTEAFF. CDR3 nucleotide sequence: TGTGCCAGCACCCGCTTCGAATACACTGAAGCTTTCTTT.

The J gene is TRBJ2-4, the V gene TRBV18, with D unresolved. Germline loops: CDR1 KGHSH, CDR2 LQKENI. V was clipped by 2 bases and J by 0 bases, with 11 bases between them. The CDR3 loop spans 16 amino acids. This chain's CDR3 is CASSPGQILAKNIQYF. Written as DNA, the CDR3 is TGTGCCAGCTCACCAGGTCAGATTCTAGCCAAAAACATTCAGTACTTC. Based on the CDR3 plus reference TRBV18 and TRBJ2-4, the full variable domain is NAGVMQNPRHLVRRRGQEARLRCSPMKGHSHVYWYRQLPEEGLKFMVYLQKENIIDESGMPKERFSAEFPKEGPSILRIQQVVRGDSAAYFCASSPGQILAKNIQYFGAGTRLSVL.

The V call is TRBV25-1, the J call TRBJ1-4; tentative D call: TRBD1 (6 bases). The V end was cut by 10 bases, the J end by 8 bases, with 23 bases between. The CDR3 covers 15 residues. Germline V gene data show CDR1 as MGHDK and CDR2 as SYGVNS. For the CDR3, the DNA is TGTGCCACCAGGTACGGAGGGGGGGAGCACGAAAAACTGTTTTTT. Residues: CATRYGGGEHEKLFF.

The CDR3 DNA is TGTGCCAGCAGCTTAGCAGGGGGCAGGGGGCGCGAAAAACTGTTTTTT. Translated, it gives CASSLAGGRGREKLFF. The rearrangement uses TRBV7-9 and TRBJ1-4, with 8 bases that match TRBD1. J was trimmed by 8 bases and V by 0 bases; bases with no gene match: 8. CDR1 SEHNR and CDR2 FQNEAQ come from the germline V gene (reference sequence). The CDR3 extends over 16 amino acids.

The rearrangement uses TRBV5-5 and TRBJ2-7; D ambiguous. Trimming removed 4 bases from V and 4 bases from J, with 12 bases in between. The CDR3 is 13 amino acids. CDR1 and CDR2 from the germline V gene are SGHKS and YYEKEE (reference sequence). The CDR3 region has the DNA TGTGCCAGCAGCGTCTGGCTCGGTTACGAGCAGTACTTC. This translates into CASSVWLGYEQYF. Combining the CDR3 with reference TRBV5-5 and TRBJ2-7 gives the whole variable domain DAGVTQSPTHLIKTRGQQVTLRCSPISGHKSVSWYQQVLGQGPQFIFQYYEKEERGRGNFPDRFSARQFPNYSSELNVNALLLGDSALYLCASSVWLGYEQYFGPGTRLTVT.

This chain uses TRBV4-1 with TRBJ2-1; tentative D call: TRBD2 (7 bases). The CDR3 extends over 15 amino acids. Trimming removed 4 bases at V and 0 bases at J, with 10 bases between. Germline V gene lookup returns CDR1 MGHRA and CDR2 YSYEKL. The CDR3 is CASSLGGPSYNEQFF. CDR3 DNA sequence: TGCGCCAGCAGCCTCGGGGGGCCCTCCTACAATGAGCAGTTCTTC.